Given below is one T cell receptor beta chain in context. Its antigen is still unknown. No clone much larger than this one lies a single base away; base qualities are absent. The method was the immunoSEQ multiplex PCR assay. The original methods were these. A statistical classification framework was built for diagnosing cytomegalovirus status from the catalog of TCR beta chain sequences. TCRdb mirrors the immuneACCESS table, restricted to in-frame sequences. Some clones are absent from its copies; in checked studies, under half trace to an unresolved V gene, and the reason for the others is unknown. V, J and clone size reflect that table, while D and trimming were determined from the DNA. The sample records around 200,000 clones, more than 65% of which are singletons. Approximately 3% of the sample is taken by the ten largest. The donors belonged to the validation cohort of under 150 subjects, which was separate from the approximately 700-subject first cohort.

The sample is drawn from a study of cytomegalovirus exposure and HLA in healthy donors (dated by TCRdb to 2016 to 2017). In the study overall: A later analysis indicated that the 90 to 150 validation repertoires were generated on the platform also employed for the 666 repertoires of the first cohort. The study was designed to test whether signatures of past pathogen exposure could be identified by cataloging public T cell receptors. Along with the 666-subject first cohort, a separate validation cohort of more than 90 different subjects was used. To predict cytomegalovirus infection status, the study brought together high-throughput TCR immunosequencing, statistical association of individual TCRs with disease status, and machine learning. What the research found in general, with its limitations: In a later analysis, TCRs clustered in the first cohort were found to also tend to co-occur in the 100 to 150 validation repertoires, with 90% to 95% of cluster scores above 0. In vitro tests confirmed that a few of the cytomegalovirus-associated TCR beta chains recognize cytomegalovirus antigens. Most TCR sequences were observed very rarely across donors, whereas some public TCRs were present in many individuals. The authors suggested that the approach could potentially be generalized to other disease states and immunological phenotypes. A later analysis had no HLA typing for the validation cohort, so co-occurrence there was scored across all 120 repertoires. Cytomegalovirus status was reported to be diagnosed by the classifier with high specificity and sensitivity in both the original and validation cohorts. A total of 150 or so TCR beta chains were listed by the study as associated with cytomegalovirus.

There are 13 amino acids in the CDR3, from cysteine to phenylalanine inclusive. CDR3 DNA is the only sequence kept; it has 39 bases, read in frame from the first base. V was cut back by 3 bases and J by 1 base, leaving a gap of 7 bases between them. The germline V gene (reference sequence) specifies LNHDA as CDR1 and SQIVND as CDR2. Rearrangement joined TRBV19 to TRBJ2-7; the D gene is possibly TRBD1, with 5 bases matching. Sequencing input: PBMCs. The clonotype originates from a woman aged 18-29 years in good health and CMV-seropositive. For the CDR3, the sequence is CASSIKGSYEQYF. The DNA sequence is given as TGTGCCAGTAGTATTAAGGGGTCCTACGAGCAGTACTTC. With the rest looked up from the reference TRBV19 and TRBJ2-7 genes rather than sequenced, the full variable domain is DGGITQSPKYLFRKEGQNVTLSCEQNLNHDAMYWYRQDPGQGLRLIYYSQIVNDFQKGDIAEGYSVSREKKESFPLTVTSAQKNPTAFYLCASSIKGSYEQYFGPGTRLTVT.